The following is a T cell receptor beta chain sequence with its context. This entry belongs to a study of tumor-infiltrating lymphocytes in localized non-small cell lung cancer. The table came from immunoSEQ multiplex PCR; TCRdb's copy has only in-frame clones and leaves some out. Among roughly 12,000 clones listed, 67% were seen once. The germline CDR1 and CDR2 sequences are MNHEY and SMNVEV (reference sequence). The CDR3 extends over 14 amino acids. The germline V and J ends were trimmed by 4 bases and 7 bases, with 17 bases remaining between them. This clonotype originated in a human donor with non-small cell lung cancer. Sequencing was done on a sample of uninvolved lung tissue not adjacent to the tumor. The rearrangement uses TRBV27 and TRBJ2-7; possibly TRBD2 for D (6 bases). In nucleotides, the CDR3 is TGTGCCAGCAGTTCGACCTCGGGGGTCGGGGAGCAGTACTTC. This codes for CASSSTSGVGEQYF.